This record covers a single TCR beta chain. Its antigen is unidentified. The data stem from a study of post-analysis software for immune sequencing data. Study-level results: Patients used a handful of TRBV segments, including TRBV5-6, TRBV5-1 and TRBV20-1, more often than controls.

cDNA libraries of TCR beta carried unique molecular identifiers. TCRdb called the PCR reads again in MiXCR, with one record for every CDR3 protein. The table shows about 460,000 distinct CDR3 sequences, with 40% to 55% occurring only once. The junction had 11 bases not matched to a gene; V was cut back by 7 bases and J by 3 bases. In germline, CDR1 is MNHNS, CDR2 SASEGT. The CDR3 extends over 15 amino acids. The sample consisted of blood. The receptor was isolated from a girl under 18 with multiple sclerosis. This chain links TRBV6-1 with TRBJ1-2; 7 bases align to TRBD1. The CDR3 coding sequence is TGTGCCAGCACTCCAGGGACAGCAAAGGACTATGGCTACACCTTC. Residues: CASTPGTAKDYGYTF.